The 5 T cell receptor beta chains below come from one sample, sequenced in a study of blood T cell repertoires in COVID-19. Generated by immunoSEQ multiplex PCR, the TCRdb table keeps only in-frame clones and is missing some. This sample carries tens of thousands of clones, roughly 89% of them seen once, and the ten largest clones take around 13%. The material sequenced was peripheral blood. The receptors were gathered from a man older than 75 with acute or convalescent COVID-19.

The V call is TRBV5-1, the J call TRBJ2-2; 9 bases align to TRBD1. The V and J ends lost 0 bases and 3 bases, in that order; junction bases with no gene match: 0. The CDR3 is made up of 15 amino acids. Germline V CDR1 and CDR2: SGHRS, YFSETQ. The CDR3 sequence: CASSLGTGDTGELFF. CDR3 coding DNA: TGCGCCAGCAGCTTGGGGACAGGGGACACCGGGGAGCTGTTTTTT.

The chain is built from TRBV2 and TRBJ1-1; the D is unclear. The CDR3 contains 13 residues. Germline V gives CDR1 SNHLY, CDR2 FYNNEI. Deletions cut 2 bases from V and 1 base from J, with 5 bases between. For the CDR3, the DNA is TGTGCCAGCAGTGAACGAGGGAACACTGAAGCTTTCTTT. Translation: CASSERGNTEAFF.

This rearrangement joins TRBV24-1 to TRBJ2-1; tentatively, D is TRBD1 (5 bases). Germline loops: CDR1 KGHDR, CDR2 SFDVKD. There are 16 residues in the CDR3. V was trimmed by 2 bases and J by 0 bases, leaving 10 bases between them. The CDR3 DNA sequence: TGTGCCACCAGTGATTCATCTGGGGCCTCCTACAATGAGCAGTTCTTC. Protein product: CATSDSSGASYNEQFF.

V and J are TRBV7-9 and TRBJ2-4, with 9 positions matching TRBD1. CDR1 and CDR2 from the germline V gene are SEHNR and FQNEAQ (reference sequence). This CDR3 comprises 13 residues. J was trimmed by 5 bases and V by 6 bases; bases with no gene match: 2. The chain's CDR3 is CASRTGGENIQYF. CDR3 DNA: TGTGCCAGCAGAACAGGGGGCGAAAACATTCAGTACTTC.

This chain joins TRBV19 and TRBJ1-2, with D possibly being TRBD1 (5 bases). The CDR3 runs to 14 residues. V was cut by 6 bases and J by 0 bases, with 11 bases left in between. Germline V gives CDR1 LNHDA, CDR2 SQIVND (reference sequence). The CDR3 DNA is TGTGCCAGTAGGCCTACAGGAGCTAACTATGGCTACACCTTC. Encoded protein: CASRPTGANYGYTF.